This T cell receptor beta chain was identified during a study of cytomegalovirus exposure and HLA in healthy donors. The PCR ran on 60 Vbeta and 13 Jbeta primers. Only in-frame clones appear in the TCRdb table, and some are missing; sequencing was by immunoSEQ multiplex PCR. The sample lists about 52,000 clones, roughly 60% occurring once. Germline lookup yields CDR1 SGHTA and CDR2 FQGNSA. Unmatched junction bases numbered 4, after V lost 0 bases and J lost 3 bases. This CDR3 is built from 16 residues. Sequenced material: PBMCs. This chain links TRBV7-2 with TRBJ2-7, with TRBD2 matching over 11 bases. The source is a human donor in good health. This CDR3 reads CASSLALAGARYEQYF. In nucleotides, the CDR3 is TGTGCCAGCAGCTTAGCACTAGCGGGGGCCCGCTACGAGCAGTACTTC.